Below, 7 T cell receptor beta chains from the same sample are listed, as sequenced in a study of cytomegalovirus exposure and HLA in healthy donors (dated by TCRdb to the late 2010s). Library construction relied on the immunoSEQ multiplex PCR assay. For the multiplex PCR, a mixture combining 60 forward primers for TCR Vbeta segments and 13 reverse primers for TCR Jbeta segments was used. Drawn from immuneACCESS, this table holds only the in-frame rearrangements with V and J called that TCRdb kept. Clones are partly lost; checked studies trace under half to an unresolved V gene and leave the rest unexplained. Across this sample there are 45,000 to 65,000 clones, with roughly 80% seen only once. The ten top clones hold approximately 2.7% of the sample. Sequencing was done on a sample of PBMCs. These receptors were obtained from a woman aged 40-49 years in good health and CMV-seropositive.

The table lists this clone with a count of one. This chain links TRBV7-9 with TRBJ1-4, with 7 bases fitting TRBD1. Losses at the gene ends were 4 bases for V and 8 bases for J; bases not matched to a gene: 7. CDR1 and CDR2 from the germline V gene are SEHNR and FQNEAQ (reference sequence). This CDR3 is built from 14 residues. The CDR3 reads CASSSITTGEKLFF. For the CDR3, the DNA is TGTGCCAGCAGCTCTATTACGACAGGGGAAAAACTGTTTTTT.

The chain is built from TRBV9 and TRBJ2-7, with a weak D call TRBD1 (5 bases). The V and J ends lost 1 base and 3 bases respectively, with 11 bases between them. Germline CDR1 is SGDLS and CDR2 is YYNGEE. This CDR3 comprises 14 residues. CDR3 region: CASSVSGKVYEQYF. Written as DNA, the CDR3 is TGTGCCAGCAGCGTATCAGGGAAGGTCTACGAGCAGTACTTC.

The chain uses TRBV13 and TRBJ2-7, with a weak D call TRBD1 (6 bases). The CDR3 covers 13 residues. Per the germline V gene, CDR1 is PRHDT and CDR2 is FYEKMQ (reference sequence). V dropped 3 bases and J dropped 1 base, with 7 bases sitting between them. CDR3 DNA sequence: TGTGCCAGCAGCTTGAGGGGGTCCTACGAGCAGTACTTC. Translating it yields CASSLRGSYEQYF.

The chain uses TRBV7-3 and TRBJ2-7; 10 bases fit TRBD2. V lost 6 bases, J lost 0 bases, and 2 bases stayed unmatched. The CDR3 runs to 14 residues. Germline-derived CDR1 and CDR2 are SGHTA and FQGTGA. CDR3 sequence reads: CASRGLANSYEQYF. CDR3 DNA sequence: TGTGCCAGCAGGGGACTAGCGAACTCCTACGAGCAGTACTTC.

The chain is built from TRBV30 and TRBJ1-3; maybe TRBD1 (5 bases). The V gene lost 0 bases and the J gene lost 1 base, with 10 bases spanning the gap. CDR3 length equals 15 residues. Germline values: CDR1 GTSNPN, CDR2 SVGIG (reference sequence). CDR3 region: CAWSVLGGSGNTIYF. The DNA of the CDR3 is TGTGCCTGGAGTGTATTGGGGGGGTCTGGAAACACCATATATTTT.

The V gene is TRBV5-1, the J gene TRBJ2-7; D may be TRBD1 (6 bases). The CDR3 totals 14 residues. V lost 4 bases and J lost 2, with 13 bases in between. Germline CDR1 SGHRS, CDR2 YFSETQ. The CDR3 region has the DNA TGCGCCAGCAGCCGAACGTCAGGGGCCTACGAGCAGTACTTC. Translation gives CASSRTSGAYEQYF.

The chain links TRBV6-5 to TRBJ1-1, with no clear D. Per the germline V gene, CDR1 is MNHEY and CDR2 is SVGAGI. With 0 bases removed from V and 2 bases from J, the gap between germline ends came to 4 bases. The CDR3 runs 13 residues. CDR3 residues: CASSYSSNTEAFF. The CDR3 nucleotides are TGTGCCAGCAGTTACTCGAGCAACACTGAAGCTTTCTTT.